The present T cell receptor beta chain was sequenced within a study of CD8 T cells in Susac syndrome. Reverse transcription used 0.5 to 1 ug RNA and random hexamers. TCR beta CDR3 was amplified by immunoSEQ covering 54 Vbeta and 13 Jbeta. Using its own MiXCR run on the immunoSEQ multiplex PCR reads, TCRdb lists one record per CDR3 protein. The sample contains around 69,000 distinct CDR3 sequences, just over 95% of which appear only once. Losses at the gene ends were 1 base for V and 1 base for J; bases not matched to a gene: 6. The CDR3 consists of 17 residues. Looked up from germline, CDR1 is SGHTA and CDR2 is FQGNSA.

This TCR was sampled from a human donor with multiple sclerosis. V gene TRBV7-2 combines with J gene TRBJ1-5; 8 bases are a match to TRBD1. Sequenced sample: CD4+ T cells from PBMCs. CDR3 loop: CASSLVAGGSSNQPQHF. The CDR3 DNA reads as TGTGCCAGCAGCTTAGTGGCAGGGGGCTCGAGCAATCAGCCCCAGCATTTT.